The 7 T cell receptor beta chains given below trace back to one sample, sequenced in a study of blood T cell repertoires in COVID-19. Only in-frame clones appear in the TCRdb table, and some are missing; sequencing was by immunoSEQ multiplex PCR. The sample lists some 110,000 clones; 75% to 90% were seen once. The material sequenced was peripheral blood. Receptors were obtained from a woman between 65 and 79 years old with acute or convalescent COVID-19.

The chain has TRBV5-1 and TRBJ1-4, with D possibly TRBD1 on 5 matching bases. Germline values: CDR1 SGHRS, CDR2 YFSETQ. The CDR3 runs to 16 residues. Trimming shortened V by 0 bases and J by 0 bases, and 9 bases separated the two germline ends. In nucleotides, the CDR3 is TGCGCCAGCAGCTTGGACAGGCTTGCAACTAATGAAAAACTGTTTTTT. This gives the protein CASSLDRLATNEKLFF. The full variable domain, in which reference TRBV5-1 and TRBJ1-4 provide the parts outside the CDR3, is KAGVTQTPRYLIKTRGQQVTLSCSPISGHRSVSWYQQTPGQGLQFLFEYFSETQRNKGNFPGRFSGRQFSNSRSEMNVSTLELGDSALYLCASSLDRLATNEKLFFGSGTQLSVL.

The CDR3 nucleotides are TGTGCCTGGAGTCGAACAGACGAAGCTTTCTTT. This translates into CAWSRTDEAFF. The V call is TRBV30, the J call TRBJ1-1; no firm D call. CDR1 and CDR2 from the germline V gene are GTSNPN and SVGIG (reference sequence). Trimming took off 2 bases at V and 8 bases at J, with 9 bases between the two ends. CDR3 size: 11 residues.

This chain connects TRBV6-2 or TRBV6-3 to TRBJ2-5, with 9 bases lining up with TRBD1. Germline trimming cut 0 bases from V and 3 bases from J; bases unmatched to any gene: 5. The CDR3 is made up of 16 amino acids. CDR1 and CDR2 (germline): MNHEY, SVGEGT. CDR3 bases: TGTGCCAGCAGTTACTCGGGGGGACAGGGCGAAGAGACCCAGTACTTC. Residues: CASSYSGGQGEETQYF.

This chain joins TRBV7-9 and TRBJ1-1; 7 nucleotides agree with TRBD1. This CDR3 spans 14 amino acids. Trimming at V came to 5 bases and at J to 4 bases, leaving 7 bases not matched to a gene. Per germline, CDR1 SEHNR and CDR2 FQNEAQ (reference sequence). CDR3 residues: CASSKQGLGTEAFF. CDR3 nucleotide sequence: TGTGCCAGCAGCAAACAGGGGCTGGGCACTGAAGCTTTCTTT. Looking up the rest from reference TRBV7-9 and TRBJ1-1 gives the full variable domain: DTGVSQNPRHKITKRGQNVTFRCDPISEHNRLYWYRQTLGQGPEFLTYFQNEAQLEKSRLLSDRFSAERPKGSFSTLEIQRTEQGDSAMYLCASSKQGLGTEAFFGQGTRLTVV.

The rearrangement uses TRBV9 and TRBJ1-5; 8 nucleotides agree with TRBD1. V trimming: 2 bases; J trimming: 2 bases; junction bases outside the gene matches: 9. There are 17 residues in the CDR3. Looked up from germline, CDR1 is SGDLS and CDR2 is YYNGEE. Here the CDR3 reads CASSVGPDRGGNQPQHF. CDR3 DNA sequence: TGTGCCAGCAGCGTGGGCCCCGACAGGGGCGGCAATCAGCCCCAGCATTTT.

The J gene is TRBJ2-7, the V gene TRBV27; tentatively, D is TRBD1 (6 bases). The CDR3 runs 15 residues. V was shortened by 3 bases and J by 0 bases, with 12 bases between the two germline ends. Germline values: CDR1 MNHEY, CDR2 SMNVEV (reference sequence). CDR3 sequence reads: CASSLTGLNSYEQYF. For the CDR3, the DNA is TGTGCCAGCAGTTTGACAGGACTGAACTCCTACGAGCAGTACTTC.

V is TRBV11-2 and J is TRBJ1-6; D ambiguous. V was clipped by 2 bases and J by 5 bases, with 4 bases between them. The germline V gene encodes CDR1 SGHAT and CDR2 FQNNGV. The CDR3 runs 13 residues. The CDR3 here is CASSLRDNSPLHF. For the CDR3, the DNA is TGTGCCAGCAGCTTACGGGATAATTCACCCCTCCACTTT.